The sequence of this TCR beta chain was determined in a study of T cell changes during pregnancy in multiple sclerosis. The CDR3 extends over 16 amino acids. The J segment lost 4 bases and the V segment lost 3 bases, leaving 8 bases of the junction unmatched. CDR1 and CDR2 from the germline V gene are SGHRS and YFSETQ. TCRdb's table, derived via immunoSEQ multiplex PCR, lists solely in-frame clones and lacks some. The sample has tens of thousands of clones, about 85% seen once. The chain recombines TRBV5-1 with TRBJ2-1; TRBD2 matches 9 bases. The sample in question was CD4+ T cells from peripheral blood mononuclear cells, obtained in the third trimester of pregnancy. The receptor was derived from a female donor with multiple sclerosis, enrolled in a pregnancy study. The DNA for the CDR3 is TGCGCCAGCAGCTCCCTAACTAGCGGGTCGTACAATGAGCAGTTCTTC. It is translated as CASSSLTSGSYNEQFF.